The text below deals with one T cell receptor (beta chain). These data come from a study of technical replicates of blood from a handful of donors. Libraries were prepared by immunoSEQ multiplex PCR; TCRdb keeps only in-frame clonotypes and omits some of them. The sample includes some 69,000 clones, over 70% of them seen just once. Source material: PBMCs. The origin of this receptor is a human donor in good health. Some clones in this sample may be carry-over from other donors' samples.

The CDR3 protein is CASSQPGQRNTEAFF. CDR3 bases: TGCGCCAGCAGCCAACCGGGACAGAGGAACACTGAAGCTTTCTTT. The J gene is TRBJ1-1, the V gene TRBV4-3; TRBD1 agrees at 7 bases. Germline assignment: CDR1 LGHNA and CDR2 YSLEER. There are 15 residues in the CDR3. J gave up 1 base and V 2 bases, and 4 bases lay outside the gene matches.